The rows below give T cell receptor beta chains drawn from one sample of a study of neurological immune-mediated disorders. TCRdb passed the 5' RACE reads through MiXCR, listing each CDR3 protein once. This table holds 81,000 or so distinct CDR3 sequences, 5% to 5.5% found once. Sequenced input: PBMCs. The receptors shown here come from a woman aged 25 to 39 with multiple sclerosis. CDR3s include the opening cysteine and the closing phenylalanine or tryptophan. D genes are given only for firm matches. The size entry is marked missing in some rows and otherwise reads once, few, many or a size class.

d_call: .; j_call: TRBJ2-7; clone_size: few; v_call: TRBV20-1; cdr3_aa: CSAYLDCPQYF; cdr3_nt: TGCAGTGCTTATCTGGACTGCCCTCAGTACTTC
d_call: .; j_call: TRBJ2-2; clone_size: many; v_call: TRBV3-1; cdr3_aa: CASSRQSNTGELFF; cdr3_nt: TGTGCCAGCAGCCGACAAAGCAACACCGGGGAGCTGTTTTTT
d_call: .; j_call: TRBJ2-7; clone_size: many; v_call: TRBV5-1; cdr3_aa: CASSFYAGTDEQYF; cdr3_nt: TGCGCCAGCAGCTTTTACGCAGGGACGGACGAGCAGTACTTC
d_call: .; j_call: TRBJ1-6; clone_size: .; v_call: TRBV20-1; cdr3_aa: CSARPSADSPLHF; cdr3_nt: TGCAGTGCTAGGCCTTCGGCGGATTCACCCCTCCACTTT
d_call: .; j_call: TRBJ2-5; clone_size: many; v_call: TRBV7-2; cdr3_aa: CASSLQGGQETQYF; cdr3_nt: TGTGCCAGCAGCTTACAGGGGGGGCAAGAGACCCAGTACTTC
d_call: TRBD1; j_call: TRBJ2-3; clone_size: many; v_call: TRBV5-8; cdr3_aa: CASSSGTGSTDTQYF; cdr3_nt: TGTGCCAGCAGCTCCGGGACAGGTAGCACAGATACGCAGTATTTT
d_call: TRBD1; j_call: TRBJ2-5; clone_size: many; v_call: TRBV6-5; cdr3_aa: CASSYTADRQETQYF; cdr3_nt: TGTGCCAGCAGTTACACCGCGGACAGGCAAGAGACCCAGTACTTC
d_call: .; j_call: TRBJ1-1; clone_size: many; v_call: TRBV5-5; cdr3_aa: CASTQYGTPEAFF; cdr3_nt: TGTGCCAGCACCCAGTACGGGACCCCTGAAGCTTTCTTT
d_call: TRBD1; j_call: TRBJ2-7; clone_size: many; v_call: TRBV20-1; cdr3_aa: CSALGQGGLYEQYF; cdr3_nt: TGCAGTGCCTTGGGACAGGGGGGACTATACGAGCAGTACTTC
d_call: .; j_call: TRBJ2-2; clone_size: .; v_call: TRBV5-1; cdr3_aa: CASSFWTENTGELFF; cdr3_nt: TGCGCCAGCAGCTTTTGGACAGAAAACACCGGGGAGCTGTTTTTT
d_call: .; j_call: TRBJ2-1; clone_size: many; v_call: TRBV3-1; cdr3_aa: CASSPSVRDNEQFF; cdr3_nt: TGTGCCAGCAGCCCGAGCGTACGAGACAATGAGCAGTTCTTC
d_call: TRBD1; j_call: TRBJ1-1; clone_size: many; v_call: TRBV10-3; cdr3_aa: CAISGGSGTGGRTEAFF; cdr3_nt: TGTGCCATCAGTGGAGGCTCCGGGACAGGGGGTCGGACTGAAGCTTTCTTT
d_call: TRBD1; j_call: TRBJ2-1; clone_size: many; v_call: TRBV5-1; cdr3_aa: CASTPAGDSPYNEQFF; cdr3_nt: TGCGCCAGCACCCCCGCCGGGGACAGCCCCTACAATGAGCAGTTCTTC
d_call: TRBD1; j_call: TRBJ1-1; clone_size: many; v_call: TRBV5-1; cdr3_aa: CASSPYRGKTEAFF; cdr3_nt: TGCGCCAGCAGCCCTTACAGGGGGAAAACTGAAGCTTTCTTT
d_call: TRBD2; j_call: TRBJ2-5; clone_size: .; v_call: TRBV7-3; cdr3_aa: CASSLNGGGSQETQYF; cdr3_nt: TGTGCCAGCAGCTTAAACGGCGGGGGAAGTCAAGAGACCCAGTACTTC
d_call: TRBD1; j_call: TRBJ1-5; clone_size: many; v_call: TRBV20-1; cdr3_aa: CSATILKPGQRQGQPQHF; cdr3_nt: TGCAGTGCTACCATCCTTAAACCGGGACAGAGGCAGGGGCAGCCCCAGCATTTT
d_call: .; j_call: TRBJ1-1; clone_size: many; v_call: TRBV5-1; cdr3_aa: CASSTGMNTEAFF; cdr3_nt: TGCGCCAGCAGCACCGGGATGAACACTGAAGCTTTCTTT
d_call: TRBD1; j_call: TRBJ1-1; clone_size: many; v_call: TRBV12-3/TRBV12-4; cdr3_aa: CASSPFRTGNTEAFF; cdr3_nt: TGTGCCAGCAGTCCGTTTAGGACAGGGAACACTGAAGCTTTCTTT
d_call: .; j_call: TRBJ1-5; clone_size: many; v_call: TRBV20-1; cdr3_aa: CSASLVGGIMPQHF; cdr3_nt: TGCAGTGCTTCCCTCGTGGGAGGGATTATGCCCCAGCATTTT
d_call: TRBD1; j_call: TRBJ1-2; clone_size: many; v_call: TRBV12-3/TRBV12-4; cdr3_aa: CASSSRGQRNYGYTF; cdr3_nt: TGTGCCAGCAGTTCACGGGGACAGAGGAACTATGGCTACACCTTC
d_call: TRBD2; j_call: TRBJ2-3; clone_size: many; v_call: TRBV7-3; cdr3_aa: CASSLLAGTDTQYF; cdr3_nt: TGTGCCAGCAGCTTACTAGCGGGCACAGATACGCAGTATTTT
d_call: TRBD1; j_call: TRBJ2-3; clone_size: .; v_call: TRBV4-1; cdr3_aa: CASSQEGTGGKDTQYF; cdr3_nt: TGCGCCAGCAGCCAAGAAGGGACAGGGGGCAAAGATACGCAGTATTTT
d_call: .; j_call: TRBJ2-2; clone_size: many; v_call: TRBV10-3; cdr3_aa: CAISVTARTGELFF; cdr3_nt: TGTGCCATCAGTGTCACAGCGAGGACCGGGGAGCTGTTTTTT
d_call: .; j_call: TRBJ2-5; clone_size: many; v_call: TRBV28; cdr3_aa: CASSLSPGQETQYF; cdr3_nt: TGTGCCAGCAGTTTGAGCCCCGGACAAGAGACCCAGTACTTC
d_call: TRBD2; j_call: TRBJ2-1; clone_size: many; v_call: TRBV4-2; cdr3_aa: CASSQATSGNYNEQFF; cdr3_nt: TGTGCCAGCAGCCAAGCGACTAGCGGGAACTACAATGAGCAGTTCTTC
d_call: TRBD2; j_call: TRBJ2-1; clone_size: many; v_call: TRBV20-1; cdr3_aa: CSVRLLAGSYNEQFF; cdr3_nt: TGCAGTGTCCGTTTACTAGCGGGCTCCTACAATGAGCAGTTCTTC
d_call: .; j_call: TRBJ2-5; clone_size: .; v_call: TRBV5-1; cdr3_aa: CASSPPFGLETQYF; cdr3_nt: TGCGCCAGCAGCCCACCGTTTGGTTTAGAGACCCAGTACTTC
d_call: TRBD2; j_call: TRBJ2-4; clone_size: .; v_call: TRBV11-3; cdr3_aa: CASSLDRRLAGGIGTKNIQYF; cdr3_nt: TGTGCCAGCAGCTTAGATAGGAGACTAGCGGGGGGTATCGGGACCAAAAACATTCAGTACTTC
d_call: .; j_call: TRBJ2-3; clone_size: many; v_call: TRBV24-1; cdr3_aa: CATSDVFPTDTQYF; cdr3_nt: TGTGCCACCAGTGATGTGTTTCCGACAGATACGCAGTATTTT
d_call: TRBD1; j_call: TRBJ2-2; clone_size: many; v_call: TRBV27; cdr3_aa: CASSKYRGIGTGELFF; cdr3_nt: TGTGCCAGCAGTAAATACAGGGGTATCGGGACCGGGGAGCTGTTTTTT
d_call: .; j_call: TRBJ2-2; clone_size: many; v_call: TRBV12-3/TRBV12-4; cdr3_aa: CASSLSGPTGELFF; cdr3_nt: TGTGCCAGCAGCCTCAGCGGTCCCACCGGGGAGCTGTTTTTT
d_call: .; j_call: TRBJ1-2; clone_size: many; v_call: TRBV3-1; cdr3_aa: CASSQRDGPYGYTF; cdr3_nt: TGTGCCAGCAGCCAAAGGGACGGTCCCTATGGCTACACCTTC
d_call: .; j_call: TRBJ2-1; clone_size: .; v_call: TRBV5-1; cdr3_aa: CASSLDAGRDEQFF; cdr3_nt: TGCGCCAGCAGCTTGGATGCGGGTCGGGATGAGCAGTTCTTC
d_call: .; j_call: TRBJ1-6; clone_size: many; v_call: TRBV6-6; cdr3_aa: CASSQLSPRRSPLHF; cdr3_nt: TGTGCCAGCAGTCAGCTAAGCCCGCGACGCTCACCCCTCCACTTT
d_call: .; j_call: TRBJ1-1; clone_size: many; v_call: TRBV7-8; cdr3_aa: CASSLSIQGNTEAFF; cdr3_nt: TGTGCCAGCAGCTTAAGTATACAGGGGAACACTGAAGCTTTCTTT
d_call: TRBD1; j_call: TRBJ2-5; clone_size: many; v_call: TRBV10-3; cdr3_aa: CATRQGTDQETQYF; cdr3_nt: TGTGCCACGCGGCAAGGGACAGACCAAGAGACCCAGTACTTC
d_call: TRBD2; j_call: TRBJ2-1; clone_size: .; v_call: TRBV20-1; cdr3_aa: CSAATPGLAGYNEQFF; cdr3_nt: TGCAGTGCTGCTACACCGGGACTAGCGGGATACAATGAGCAGTTCTTC
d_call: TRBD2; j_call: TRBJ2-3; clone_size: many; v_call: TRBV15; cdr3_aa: CATSRDRGRGDTQYF; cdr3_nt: TGTGCCACCAGCAGAGATCGGGGGAGGGGAGATACGCAGTATTTT
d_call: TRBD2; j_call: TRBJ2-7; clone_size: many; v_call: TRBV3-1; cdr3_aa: CASSLFSGPHYEQYF; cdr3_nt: TGTGCCAGCAGTCTATTTAGCGGGCCTCACTACGAGCAGTACTTC
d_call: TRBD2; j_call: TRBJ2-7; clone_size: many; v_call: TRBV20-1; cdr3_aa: CSAAGDGYEQYF; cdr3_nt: TGCAGTGCAGCGGGGGACGGATACGAGCAGTACTTC
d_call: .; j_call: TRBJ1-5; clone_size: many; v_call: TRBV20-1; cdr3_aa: CSARAPGSGGGPQHF; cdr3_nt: TGCAGTGCTAGAGCCCCGGGCTCCGGGGGCGGGCCCCAGCATTTT
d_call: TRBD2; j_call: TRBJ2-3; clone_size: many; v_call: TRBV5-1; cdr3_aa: CASSLGLAGGSDTQYF; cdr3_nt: TGCGCCAGCAGCTTAGGACTAGCGGGGGGTTCAGATACGCAGTATTTT
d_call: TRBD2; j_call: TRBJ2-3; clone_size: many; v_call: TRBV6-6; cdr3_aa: CASSVAGASTDTQYF; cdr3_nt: TGTGCCAGCTCGGTAGCGGGAGCTAGCACAGATACGCAGTATTTT
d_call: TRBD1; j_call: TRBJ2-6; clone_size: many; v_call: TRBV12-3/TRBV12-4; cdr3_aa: CASALQGAGANVLTF; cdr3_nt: TGTGCCAGCGCCCTACAGGGGGCTGGGGCCAACGTCCTGACTTTC
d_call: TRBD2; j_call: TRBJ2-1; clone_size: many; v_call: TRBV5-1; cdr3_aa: CASSLAGTGGNNEQFF; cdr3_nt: TGCGCCAGCAGCTTGGCCGGGACGGGGGGGAACAATGAGCAGTTCTTC
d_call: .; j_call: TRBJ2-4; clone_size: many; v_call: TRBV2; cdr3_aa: CASSRGLLALLAKNIQYF; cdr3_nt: TGTGCCAGCAGTCGAGGGTTACTTGCGTTGCTAGCCAAAAACATTCAGTACTTC
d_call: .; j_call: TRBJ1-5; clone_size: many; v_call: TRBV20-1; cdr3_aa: CSARSGSNQPQHF; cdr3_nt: TGCAGTGCGAGATCGGGTAGCAATCAGCCCCAGCATTTT
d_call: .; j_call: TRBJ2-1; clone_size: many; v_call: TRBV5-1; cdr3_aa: CASSFGADGSYNEQFF; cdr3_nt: TGCGCCAGCAGCTTTGGAGCGGATGGCTCCTACAATGAGCAGTTCTTC
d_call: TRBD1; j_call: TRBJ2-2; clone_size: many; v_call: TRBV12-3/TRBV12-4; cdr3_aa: CASSSTGGWTGELFF; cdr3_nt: TGTGCCAGCAGTTCCACAGGGGGATGGACCGGGGAGCTGTTTTTT
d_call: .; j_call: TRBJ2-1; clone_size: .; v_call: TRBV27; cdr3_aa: CASTLSQGSLAQFF; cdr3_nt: TGTGCCAGCACTCTATCACAGGGCTCATTAGCGCAGTTCTTC
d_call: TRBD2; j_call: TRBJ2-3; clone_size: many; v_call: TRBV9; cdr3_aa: CASSLTSGGVPRGQYF; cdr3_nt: TGTGCCAGCAGCCTGACTAGCGGGGGTGTACCGAGGGGGCAGTATTTT
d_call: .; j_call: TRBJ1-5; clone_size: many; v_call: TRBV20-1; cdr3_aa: CSARNSNQPQHF; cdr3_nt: TGCAGTGCTAGAAATAGCAATCAGCCCCAGCATTTT
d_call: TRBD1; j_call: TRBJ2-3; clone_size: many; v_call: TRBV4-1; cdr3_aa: CASSQEGQGGLDTQYF; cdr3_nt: TGCGCCAGCAGCCAGGAAGGACAGGGCGGTCTGGATACGCAGTATTTT
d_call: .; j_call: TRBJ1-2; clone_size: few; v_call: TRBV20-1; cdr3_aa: CSARDQGQANYGYTF; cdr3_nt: TGCAGTGCTAGAGACCAGGGACAAGCTAACTATGGCTACACCTTC
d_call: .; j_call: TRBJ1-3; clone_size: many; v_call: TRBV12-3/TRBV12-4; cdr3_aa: CAIQPWGNTIYF; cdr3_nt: TGTGCCATCCAGCCCTGGGGAAACACCATATATTTT
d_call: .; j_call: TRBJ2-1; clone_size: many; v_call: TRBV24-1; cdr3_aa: CATSDFKTGWEQFF; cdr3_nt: TGTGCCACCAGTGATTTTAAGACCGGGTGGGAGCAGTTCTTC
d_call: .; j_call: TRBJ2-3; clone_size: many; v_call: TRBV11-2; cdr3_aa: CASSLGQGMTDTQYF; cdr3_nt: TGTGCCAGCAGCTTAGGGCAGGGGATGACAGATACGCAGTATTTT
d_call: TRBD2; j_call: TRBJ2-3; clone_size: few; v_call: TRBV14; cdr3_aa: CASSQGTSFTDTQYF; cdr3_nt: TGTGCCAGCAGCCAAGGGACTAGCTTCACAGATACGCAGTATTTT